The 9 T cell receptor beta chains reported below all come from one sample, sequenced in a study of blood T cell repertoires in COVID-19. The protocol was immunoSEQ multiplex PCR, while the TCRdb copy is restricted to in-frame clones and leaves out a portion. The profile covers under 150,000 clones, with around 84% appearing a single time and under 9.5% taken by the ten largest. The sequenced sample was peripheral blood. These receptors all come from a woman in her 40s with acute or convalescent COVID-19.

The J gene is TRBJ1-1, the V gene TRBV5-6; D unclear. The CDR3 is 14 residues long. The V gene lost 3 bases and the J gene lost 0 bases, with 9 bases spanning the gap. Germline lookup yields CDR1 SGHDT and CDR2 YYEEEE. The CDR3: CASSSLDLNTEAFF. CDR3 nucleotide sequence: TGTGCCAGCAGCTCTCTAGACCTGAACACTGAAGCTTTCTTT.

The chain uses TRBV7-9 and TRBJ1-1; no definite D call. Per germline, CDR1 SEHNR and CDR2 FQNEAQ (reference sequence). This CDR3 comprises 13 residues. Trimming left V 5 bases short and J 6 bases short, with 13 bases between. The CDR3 nucleotides read TGTGCCAGCAGCCGCCGGGGAGTTGCTGAAGCTTTCTTT. Encoded protein: CASSRRGVAEAFF.

This clone showed up just once. The chain's CDR3 is CASSYSSGSYGYTF. The CDR3 nucleotides are TGTGCCAGCAGTTACTCGAGTGGGAGCTATGGCTACACCTTC. The chain joins TRBV6-5 to TRBJ1-2, with unresolved D. This CDR3 spans 14 amino acids. Trimming took 0 bases from V and 4 from J, leaving 9 bases between them. Germline CDR1 reads MNHEY; CDR2 reads SVGAGI.

This clone was seen a few times. The chain recombines TRBV12-1 with TRBJ1-1; TRBD1 was called by the table and not checked on the DNA. TRBV12-1 is listed as a pseudogene. The CDR3 consists of 13 residues. The CDR3 loop is CASSFQGNTEAFF. DNA of the CDR3: TGTGCCAGCAGCTTTCAGGGGAACACTGAAGCTTTCTTT.

The chain uses TRBV5-1 and TRBJ1-4, with a tentative D call TRBD1 (6 bases). V was cut by 3 bases and J by 4 bases, with 10 bases left in between. This CDR3 region has 14 residues. CDR1 SGHRS and CDR2 YFSETQ come from the germline V gene. CDR3 protein: CASSSGQLNEKLFF. Here the CDR3 DNA reads TGCGCCAGCAGCTCTGGACAGCTTAATGAAAAACTGTTTTTT.

This clone was found once. V and J are TRBV10-3 and TRBJ2-1; TRBD2 aligns across 7 bases. Looked up from germline, CDR1 is ENHRY and CDR2 is SYGVKD. The CDR3 contains 13 residues. J gave up 1 base and V 11 bases, and 5 bases lay outside the gene matches. The CDR3 nucleotides are TGTGCCTCGACTAGCCTTTCCTACAATGAGCAGTTCTTC. Translating it yields CASTSLSYNEQFF.

This clone was counted between two and nine times. The chain has TRBV5-4 and TRBJ2-5, with D hard to call. Trimming removed 4 bases from V and 0 bases from J, with 4 bases in between. The length of the CDR3 is 12 residues. Germline V CDR1 and CDR2: SGHNT, YYREEE (reference sequence). CDR3 in amino acids: CASSQNQETQYF. The CDR3 DNA is TGTGCCAGCAGCCAGAACCAAGAGACCCAGTACTTC.

CDR3 sequence reads: CASSFGLAGGLIETQYF. The CDR3, as DNA: TGCGCCAGCAGCTTTGGTCTAGCGGGGGGGCTGATAGAGACCCAGTACTTC. V is TRBV5-1 and J is TRBJ2-5; 12 positions agree with TRBD2. Germline V CDR1 and CDR2: SGHRS, YFSETQ. This CDR3 spans 17 amino acids. The junction had 9 bases not matched to a gene; V was cut back by 2 bases and J by 4 bases.

The V and J genes are TRBV2 and TRBJ2-2, with TRBD1 matching over 7 bases. Per germline, CDR1 SNHLY and CDR2 FYNNEI. J was trimmed by 2 bases and V by 7 bases; bases with no gene match: 7. The CDR3 sequence is 15 residues long. CDR3 sequence (DNA): TGTGCCAGCATTTTAGACAGGGACAACACCGGGGAGCTGTTTTTT. It is translated as CASILDRDNTGELFF.